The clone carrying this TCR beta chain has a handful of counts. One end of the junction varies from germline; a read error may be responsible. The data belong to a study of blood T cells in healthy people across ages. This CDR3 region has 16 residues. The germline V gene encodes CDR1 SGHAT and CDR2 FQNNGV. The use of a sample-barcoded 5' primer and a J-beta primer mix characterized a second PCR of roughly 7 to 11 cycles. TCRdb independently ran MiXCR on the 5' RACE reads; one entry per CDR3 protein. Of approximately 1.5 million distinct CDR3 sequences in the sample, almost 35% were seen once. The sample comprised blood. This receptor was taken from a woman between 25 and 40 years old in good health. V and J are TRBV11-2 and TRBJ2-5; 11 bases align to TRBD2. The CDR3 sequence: CASSPIAGGTQEAQYF. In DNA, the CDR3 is TGTGCCAGCAGCCCAATAGCGGGGGGGACCCAAGAGGCCCAGTACTTC.